This T cell receptor beta chain comes out of a study of control samples from healthy donors and cancer patients. The assay was immunoSEQ multiplex PCR, and TCRdb's table has in-frame clones only and misses some. The repertoire holds about 45,000 clones, with over 65% as singletons. Sequenced material: formalin-fixed, paraffin-embedded tissue. The origin of this receptor is a male donor with melanoma.

The CDR3 bases are TGTGCCAGCAGTTACCGGGGGACAGTTACTGAAGCTTTCTTT. This codes for CASSYRGTVTEAFF. The chain recombines TRBV6-5 with TRBJ1-1; 7 positions agree with TRBD1. The germline CDR1 and CDR2 sequences are MNHEY and SVGAGI. The CDR3 covers 14 residues. V shed 2 bases and J 5 bases; nucleotides not matched to a gene: 5.